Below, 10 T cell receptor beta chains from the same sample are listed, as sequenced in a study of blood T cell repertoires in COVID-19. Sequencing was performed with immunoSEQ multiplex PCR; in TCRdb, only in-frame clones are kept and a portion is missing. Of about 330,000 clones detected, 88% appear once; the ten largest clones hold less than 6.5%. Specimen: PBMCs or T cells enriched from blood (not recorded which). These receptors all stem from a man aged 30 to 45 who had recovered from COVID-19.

The CDR3 coding sequence is TGTGCCAGCAGAGCTAAACCGGGACAGGGGAGCGGGATTCAGTACTTC. Translated: CASRAKPGQGSGIQYF. The chain combines TRBV2 with TRBJ2-4, with 10 bases matching TRBD1. Germline lookup yields CDR1 SNHLY and CDR2 FYNNEI. The CDR3 is made up of 16 amino acids. J gave up 10 bases and V 6 bases, and 15 bases lay outside the gene matches. The whole variable domain, remainder taken from reference TRBV2 and TRBJ2-4, is EPEVTQTPSHQVTQMGQEVILRCVPISNHLYFYWYRQILGQKVEFLVSFYNNEISEKSEIFDDQFSVERPDGSNFTLKIRSTKLEDSAMYFCASRAKPGQGSGIQYFGAGTRLSVL.

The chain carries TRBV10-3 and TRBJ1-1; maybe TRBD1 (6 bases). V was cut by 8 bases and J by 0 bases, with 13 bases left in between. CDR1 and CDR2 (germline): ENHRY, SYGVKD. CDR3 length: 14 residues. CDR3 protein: CAIRQETMNTEAFF. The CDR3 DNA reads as TGTGCCATCCGACAGGAGACCATGAACACTGAAGCTTTCTTT.

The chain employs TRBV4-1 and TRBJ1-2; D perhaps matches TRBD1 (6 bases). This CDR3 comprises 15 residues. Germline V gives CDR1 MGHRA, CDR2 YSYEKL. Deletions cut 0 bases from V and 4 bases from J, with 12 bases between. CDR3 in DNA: TGCGCCAGCAGCCAAGATCGGGGGGACACCTATGGCTACACCTTC. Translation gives CASSQDRGDTYGYTF.

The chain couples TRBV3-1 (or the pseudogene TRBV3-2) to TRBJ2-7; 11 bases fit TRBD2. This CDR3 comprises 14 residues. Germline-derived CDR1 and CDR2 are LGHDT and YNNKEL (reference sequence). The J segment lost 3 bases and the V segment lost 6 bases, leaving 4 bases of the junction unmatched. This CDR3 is CASSLTSGDYEQYF. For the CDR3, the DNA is TGTGCCAGCAGTTTGACTAGCGGGGACTACGAGCAGTACTTC.

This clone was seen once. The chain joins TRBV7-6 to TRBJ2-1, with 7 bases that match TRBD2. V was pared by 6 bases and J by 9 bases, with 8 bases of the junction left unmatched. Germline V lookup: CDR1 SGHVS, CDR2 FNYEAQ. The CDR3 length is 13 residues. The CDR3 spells CASRLTSVGEQFF. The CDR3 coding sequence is TGTGCCAGCAGACTCACTAGCGTGGGTGAGCAGTTCTTC.

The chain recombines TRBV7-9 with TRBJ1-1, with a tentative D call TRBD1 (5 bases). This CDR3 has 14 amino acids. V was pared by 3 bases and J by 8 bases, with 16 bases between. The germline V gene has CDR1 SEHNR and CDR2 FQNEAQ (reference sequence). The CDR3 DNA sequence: TGTGCCAGCAGCTTTCAAACAGGAGAAAAAGAAGCTTTCTTT. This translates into CASSFQTGEKEAFF.

CDR3 coding DNA: TGTGCCAGCAGCTTAGTTGTTGGTGGGACAGGGGATACCGGGGAGCTGTTTTTT. As protein: CASSLVVGGTGDTGELFF. The chain recombines TRBV11-2 with TRBJ2-2, with 10 bases fitting TRBD1. The CDR3 has 18 residues. Per the germline V gene, CDR1 is SGHAT and CDR2 is FQNNGV. V gave up 1 base and J gave up 5 bases; unmatched junction bases: 10.

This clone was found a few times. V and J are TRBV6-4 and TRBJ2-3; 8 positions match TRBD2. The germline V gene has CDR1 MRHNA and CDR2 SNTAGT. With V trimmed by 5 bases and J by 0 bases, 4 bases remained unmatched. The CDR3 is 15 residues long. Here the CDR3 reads CASSILAGSTDTQYF. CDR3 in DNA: TGTGCCAGCAGTATCTTAGCGGGGAGCACAGATACGCAGTATTTT.

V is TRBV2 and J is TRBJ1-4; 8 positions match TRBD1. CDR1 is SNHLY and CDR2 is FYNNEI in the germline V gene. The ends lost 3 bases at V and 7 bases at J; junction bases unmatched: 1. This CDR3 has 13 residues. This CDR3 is CASSEQGAEKLFF. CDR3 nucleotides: TGTGCCAGCAGTGAGCAGGGGGCTGAAAAACTGTTTTTT.

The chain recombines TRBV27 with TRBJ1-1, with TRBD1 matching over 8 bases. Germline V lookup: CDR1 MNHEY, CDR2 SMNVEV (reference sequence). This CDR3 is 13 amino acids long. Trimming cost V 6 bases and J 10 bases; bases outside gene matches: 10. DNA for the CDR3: TGTGCCAGCAGACTACAGGGGGGTCGGTCAGCTTTCTTT. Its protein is CASRLQGGRSAFF.